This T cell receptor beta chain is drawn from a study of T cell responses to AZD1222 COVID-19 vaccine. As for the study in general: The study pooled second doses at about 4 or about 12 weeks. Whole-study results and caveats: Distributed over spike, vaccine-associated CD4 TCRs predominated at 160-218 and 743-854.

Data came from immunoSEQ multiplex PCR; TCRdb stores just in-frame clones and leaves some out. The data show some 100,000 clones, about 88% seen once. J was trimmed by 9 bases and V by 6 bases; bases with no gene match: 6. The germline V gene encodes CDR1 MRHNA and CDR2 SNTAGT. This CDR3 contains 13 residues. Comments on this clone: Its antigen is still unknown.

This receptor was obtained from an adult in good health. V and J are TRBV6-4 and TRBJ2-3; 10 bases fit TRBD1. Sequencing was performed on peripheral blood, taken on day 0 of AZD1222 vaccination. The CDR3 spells CASSAEDRGTQYF. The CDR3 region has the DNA TGTGCCAGCAGCGCAGAGGACAGGGGGACGCAGTATTTT.